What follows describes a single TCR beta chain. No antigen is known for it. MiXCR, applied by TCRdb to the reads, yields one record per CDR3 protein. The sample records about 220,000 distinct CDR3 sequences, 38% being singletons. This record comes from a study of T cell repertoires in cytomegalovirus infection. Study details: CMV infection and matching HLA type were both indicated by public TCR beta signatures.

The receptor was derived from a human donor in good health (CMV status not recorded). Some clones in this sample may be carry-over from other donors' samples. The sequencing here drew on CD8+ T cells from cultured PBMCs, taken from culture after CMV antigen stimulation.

CDR3 residues: CASSQVFTRAGNTEAFF. The CDR3 nucleotides read TGCGCCAGCAGCCAAGTCTTCACAAGGGCTGGGAACACTGAAGCTTTCTTT. The chain uses TRBV4-1 and TRBJ1-1, with D unresolved. The CDR3 extends over 17 amino acids. The V and J ends lost 1 base and 1 base respectively, with 16 bases between them. The germline CDR1 and CDR2 sequences are MGHRA and YSYEKL.